The clone carrying this T cell receptor (beta chain) was counted only a few times. The germline V gene encodes CDR1 SGHTA and CDR2 FQGNSA. CDR3 length: 14 residues. Trimming removed 5 bases at V and 8 bases at J, with 18 bases between. The data were obtained in a study of T cell changes during pregnancy in multiple sclerosis. Assay: immunoSEQ multiplex PCR; the TCRdb copy retains only in-frame clones and omits some. There are about 31,000 clones in the sample; about 91% occur only once, and approximately 0.76% lies in the top ten. The rearrangement joins TRBV7-2 to TRBJ1-1; weak D call: TRBD1 (6 bases). The sequence was obtained from a female donor in good health, enrolled as a control in a pregnancy study. Sequencing used CD4+ T cells from peripheral blood mononuclear cells, obtained in the first trimester of pregnancy. CDR3 sequence reads: CASSRGADLGEAFF. The CDR3 DNA sequence: TGTGCCAGCAGCCGGGGGGCGGATCTAGGGGAAGCTTTCTTT. Supplemented by reference TRBV7-2 and TRBJ1-1, the full variable domain reads GAGVSQSPSNKVTEKGKDVELRCDPISGHTALYWYRQSLGQGLEFLIYFQGNSAPDKSGLPSDRFSAERTGGSVSTLTIQRTQQEDSAVYLCASSRGADLGEAFFGQGTRLTVV.